Presented here are 18 T cell receptor beta chains from one specimen sequenced in a study of Ad26.COV2.S vaccination and SARS-CoV-2 variants. Treatment in this sample: about 20 received Ad26.COV2.S at low or high dose, single or two shots; 5 received placebo; per-sample allocation not given. All samples were drawn on day 63, counting from the first vaccine or placebo injection. Assay: immunoSEQ multiplex PCR; the TCRdb copy retains only in-frame clones and omits some. The sample lists about 400,000 clones; about 89% were seen once. Sequencing was performed on peripheral blood, taken in a trial of Ad26.COV2.S vaccine versus placebo. The source of these receptors is a person between 18 and 65 years old who received the Ad26.COV2.S COVID-19 vaccine or a placebo.

This CDR3 is CASSPRLADTDTQYF. CDR3 coding DNA: TGCGCCAGCAGCCCCAGACTAGCGGACACAGATACGCAGTATTTT. V is TRBV5-1 and J is TRBJ2-3, with TRBD2 matching 9 bases. The V gene end was trimmed by 4 bases and the J gene end by 2 bases; junction bases not matched to a gene: 5. This CDR3 has 15 residues. CDR1 is SGHRS and CDR2 is YFSETQ in the germline V gene.

This chain joins TRBV7-3 and TRBJ2-1, with 7 bases lining up with TRBD1. CDR3 size: 14 residues. The germline V gene has CDR1 SGHTA and CDR2 FQGTGA. The V gene end was trimmed by 5 bases and the J gene end by 10 bases; junction bases not matched to a gene: 11. The CDR3 is CASSPDRARREQFF. The CDR3 DNA reads as TGTGCCAGCAGCCCCGACAGGGCCCGTCGGGAGCAGTTCTTC.

The J gene is TRBJ2-1, the V gene TRBV11-3, with 15 bases that match TRBD2. The CDR3 is 15 amino acids. Trimming at V came to 4 bases and at J to 9 bases, leaving 4 bases not matched to a gene. In germline, CDR1 is SGHNT, CDR2 YENEEA. CDR3 sequence (DNA): TGTGCCAGCAGCTCCGGACTAGCGGGAGGGGGTGAGCAGTTCTTC. Translated, it gives CASSSGLAGGGEQFF.

This chain uses TRBV5-1 with TRBJ1-3, with D tentatively TRBD1 (5 bases). V was pared by 4 bases and J by 0 bases, with 17 bases between. In germline, CDR1 is SGHRS, CDR2 YFSETQ. The length of the CDR3 is 17 residues. CDR3 sequence: CASSPRGPNTSGNTIYF. CDR3 nucleotide sequence: TGCGCCAGCAGCCCAAGGGGTCCCAATACCTCTGGAAACACCATATATTTT.

This clone was counted a single time. The chain recombines TRBV30 with TRBJ2-7, with D maybe TRBD1 (6 bases). Germline V gene lookup returns CDR1 GTSNPN and CDR2 SVGIG (reference sequence). The CDR3 covers 15 residues. Trimming took off 1 base at V and 5 bases at J, with 18 bases between the two ends. CDR3 protein: CAWSGSQGRPNEQYF. In nucleotides, the CDR3 is TGTGCCTGGAGTGGATCTCAGGGGCGTCCCAACGAGCAGTACTTC.

The chain couples TRBV7-3 to TRBJ2-3, with TRBD2 identical over 9 bases. Germline V lookup: CDR1 SGHTA, CDR2 FQGTGA. After removal of 5 bases from V and 6 bases from J, the junction contained 3 bases not matched to a gene. CDR3 length equals 13 residues. The CDR3 nucleotides read TGTGCCAGCAGCGAGAGCGGGAGGGATACGCAGTATTTT. This gives the protein CASSESGRDTQYF.

J is TRBJ2-7 and V is TRBV27, with TRBD2 as a possible D gene (5 bases). The germline V and J ends were trimmed by 0 bases and 2 bases, with 5 bases remaining between them. CDR1 is MNHEY and CDR2 is SMNVEV in the germline V gene (reference sequence). The CDR3 contains 13 residues. The CDR3 DNA reads TGTGCCAGCAGTTTATCGGGAGCCTACGAGCAGTACTTC. Amino acids: CASSLSGAYEQYF.

In regard to this clone: This same CDR3 is encoded by further DNA sequences in the sample. The chain couples TRBV3-1 (or the pseudogene TRBV3-2) to TRBJ2-3; 10 nucleotides line up with TRBD2. With 4 bases clipped from V and 0 bases from J, the junction kept 1 base outside the gene matches. Germline CDR1 and CDR2: LGHDT and YNNKEL (reference sequence). This CDR3 has 15 amino acids. This CDR3 is CASSRTSGSTDTQYF. For the CDR3, the DNA is TGTGCCAGCAGCCGGACTAGCGGTAGCACAGATACGCAGTATTTT.

The V and J genes are TRBV6-5 and TRBJ2-7; D might be TRBD2 (5 bases). The germline CDR1 and CDR2 sequences are MNHEY and SVGAGI. This CDR3 contains 15 residues. Trimming took 4 bases from V and 2 from J, leaving 15 bases between them. In nucleotides, the CDR3 is TGTGCCAGCAGTTCGGCCCTAGCTGGAGCCTACGAGCAGTACTTC. It encodes CASSSALAGAYEQYF.

The chain is built from TRBV15 and TRBJ1-6, with D uncertain. CDR1 LNHNV and CDR2 YYDKDF come from the germline V gene (reference sequence). This CDR3 region has 16 residues. V gave up 5 bases and J gave up 5 bases, with 16 bases separating them. CDR3 sequence reads: CATSPRQRVNNSPLHF. DNA for the CDR3: TGTGCCACCAGCCCGCGGCAGCGCGTGAATAATTCACCCCTCCACTTT.

This clone was picked up one time. This chain connects TRBV4-2 to TRBJ1-3; D remains ambiguous. The CDR3 is 15 amino acids. CDR1 is LGHNA and CDR2 is YNFKEQ in the germline V gene. With 3 bases removed from V and 0 bases from J, the gap between germline ends came to 9 bases. Here the CDR3 reads CASSQGESSGNTIYF. The CDR3 region has the DNA TGTGCCAGCAGCCAGGGCGAAAGCTCTGGAAACACCATATATTTT.

The chain has TRBV5-6 and TRBJ1-2, with TRBD1 as a possible D gene (6 bases). The germline CDR1 and CDR2 sequences are SGHDT and YYEEEE. The CDR3 covers 15 residues. The V gene lost 4 bases and the J gene lost 2 bases, with 15 bases spanning the gap. CDR3 sequence: CASSGGWTANYGYTF. The CDR3 DNA is TGTGCCAGCAGCGGGGGGTGGACAGCCAACTATGGCTACACCTTC.

For this clone: Other nucleotide sequences in the sample specify the same CDR3. This chain joins TRBV3-1 (or the pseudogene TRBV3-2) and TRBJ2-5, with 8 bases matching TRBD2. The V gene end was trimmed by 6 bases and the J gene end by 5 bases; junction bases not matched to a gene: 8. The CDR3 totals 14 residues. Germline V gene data show CDR1 as LGHDT and CDR2 as YNNKEL (reference sequence). CDR3 loop: CASSPSGRGETQYF. As DNA, the CDR3 is TGTGCCAGCAGTCCTAGCGGGCGGGGGGAGACCCAGTACTTC.

Only one count was recorded for this clone. The chain joins TRBV7-2 to TRBJ2-2; no definite D call. Looked up from germline, CDR1 is SGHTA and CDR2 is FQGNSA. V lost 2 bases, J lost 5 bases, and 3 bases lay in between. This CDR3 contains 12 residues. This CDR3 is CASSLLTGELFF. The DNA for the CDR3 is TGTGCCAGCAGCTTATTAACCGGGGAGCTGTTTTTT.

This clone occurred once. The chain combines TRBV30 with TRBJ2-7, with 8 bases lining up with TRBD1. The CDR3 consists of 15 residues. With V trimmed by 3 bases and J by 2 bases, 9 bases remained unmatched. Germline V lookup: CDR1 GTSNPN, CDR2 SVGIG (reference sequence). This CDR3 is CAWRNRGSPTYEQYF. The CDR3, as DNA: TGTGCCTGGAGGAACAGGGGGTCCCCAACCTACGAGCAGTACTTC.

The chain couples TRBV5-4 to TRBJ1-1; D remains unclear. V lost 0 bases and J lost 7, with 7 bases in between. This CDR3 comprises 12 residues. Germline-derived CDR1 and CDR2 are SGHNT and YYREEE (reference sequence). The CDR3 nucleotides read TGTGCCAGCAGCTTGGACGGCGGTGAAGCTTTCTTT. Its protein product is CASSLDGGEAFF.

The chain uses TRBV3-1 (or the pseudogene TRBV3-2) and TRBJ1-2; D remains unclear. V lost 2 bases, J lost 0 bases, and 7 bases lay in between. The V gene's germline CDR1 is LGHDT and CDR2 YNNKEL (reference sequence). This CDR3 region has 14 residues. The CDR3 loop reads CASSQRIANYGYTF. The CDR3 region has the DNA TGTGCCAGCAGCCAACGGATAGCTAACTATGGCTACACCTTC.

The chain employs TRBV29-1 and TRBJ1-1; D remains ambiguous. The V gene's germline CDR1 is SQVTM and CDR2 ANQGSEA. This CDR3 is built from 11 residues. V was trimmed by 7 bases and J by 4 bases, leaving 10 bases between them. This CDR3 reads CSGAEATEAFF. The CDR3 nucleotides are TGCAGCGGGGCGGAAGCCACTGAAGCTTTCTTT.